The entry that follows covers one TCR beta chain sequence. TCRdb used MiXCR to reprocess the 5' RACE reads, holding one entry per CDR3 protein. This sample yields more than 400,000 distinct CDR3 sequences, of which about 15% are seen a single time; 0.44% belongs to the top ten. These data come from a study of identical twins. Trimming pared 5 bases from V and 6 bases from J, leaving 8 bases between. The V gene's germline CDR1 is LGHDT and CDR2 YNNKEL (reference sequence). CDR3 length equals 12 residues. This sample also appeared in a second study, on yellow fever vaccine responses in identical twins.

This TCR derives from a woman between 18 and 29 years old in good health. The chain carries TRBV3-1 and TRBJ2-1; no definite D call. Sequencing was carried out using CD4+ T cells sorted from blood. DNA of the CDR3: TGTGCCAGCAGCGGGCCTACCAATGAGCAGTTCTTC. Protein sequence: CASSGPTNEQFF.